Reported below is one T cell receptor (beta chain). This entry belongs to a study of blood T cell repertoires in COVID-19. Across the whole study: COVID-19 samples, acute and convalescent, were from the United States, Italy and Spain. PBMCs, B-cell-depleted T cells, or T cells provided the cDNA or gDNA that made up the material.

The authors' processing: From reference gene primer amplification, estimates of nucleated cell counts were derived. Sequencing was performed with immunoSEQ multiplex PCR; in TCRdb, only in-frame clones are kept and a portion is missing. Clone size and the V and J calls come from that table; the DNA yielded D and trimming. This sample has about 140,000 clones; more than 75% occur once, and the top ten carry 13%. Between the trimmed V and J ends, which lost 5 bases and 1 base, there was a span of 11 bases. The CDR3 totals 14 residues. The germline V gene encodes CDR1 SNHLY and CDR2 FYNNEI. This sequence was found in an elderly man with acute or convalescent COVID-19. Sequenced sample: peripheral blood. The V and J genes are TRBV2 and TRBJ1-1; possibly TRBD1 for D (6 bases). CDR3 coding DNA: TGTGCCAGCAGTTTCAGGGGACGGAACACTGAAGCTTTCTTT. Protein product: CASSFRGRNTEAFF.